Listed here are 13 T cell receptor beta chains from one sample, sequenced in a study of Graves' ophthalmopathy and Graves' hyperthyroidism. Amplification targeted the TCR beta CDR3 regions, with RNA transcripts as the source material. Second-round multiplex PCR came after a first-round RT-PCR that employed HTBI primers. TCRdb reprocessed the multiplex PCR reads via MiXCR and lists one record per CDR3 protein. Of about 590,000 distinct CDR3 sequences in the sample, about 40% were seen once. Specimen: peripheral blood or thyroid tissue (not recorded which). These receptors were taken from an adult man with Graves' hyperthyroidism.

In this sample, this clonotype turned up many times. The chain couples TRBV10-3 to TRBJ2-7, with D possibly being TRBD1 (7 bases). There are 15 residues in the CDR3. Trimming took off 0 bases at V and 2 bases at J, with 11 bases between the two ends. Germline CDR1 and CDR2: ENHRY and SYGVKD. This CDR3 is CAISESAGGPYEQYF. The CDR3 DNA reads TGTGCCATCAGTGAGTCGGCAGGGGGGCCCTACGAGCAGTACTTC.

The chain couples TRBV7-6 to TRBJ1-1; no definite D call. The CDR3 sequence is 15 residues long. Germline lookup yields CDR1 SGHVS and CDR2 FNYEAQ. Trimming removed 5 bases from V and 1 base from J, with 14 bases in between. The CDR3 loop is CASSVDRQRNTEAFF. DNA of the CDR3: TGTGCCAGCAGCGTTGACCGCCAGAGGAACACTGAAGCTTTCTTT.

This clonotype has more than one count but fewer than ten. Possible read error: a much larger clone is one base away. The chain employs TRBV7-9 and TRBJ2-7; TRBD1 might be the D (6 bases). V was shortened by 2 bases and J by 1 base, with 9 bases between the two germline ends. The CDR3 runs to 14 residues. Germline CDR1 SEHNR, CDR2 FQNEAQ (reference sequence). Here the CDR3 reads CASSLLDRSYEQYF. For the CDR3, the DNA is TGTGCCAGCAGCTTATTGGACAGATCCTACGAGCAGTACTTC.

Ten or more counts support this clonotype. The chain uses TRBV20-1 and TRBJ2-7; possible D gene TRBD2, 5 bases. The CDR3 contains 12 residues. V was cut by 7 bases and J by 4 bases, with 14 bases left in between. The V gene's germline CDR1 is DFQATT and CDR2 SNEGSKA (reference sequence). The CDR3 DNA reads TGCAGTGTTGGGGAGCTGGGGTACGAGCAGTACTTC. This encodes CSVGELGYEQYF.

About this clonotype: Just one base apart from a much larger clone, this may be a read error. CDR3 DNA: TGCAGTGCTAGAGATGCGGGGCCTCAGCCCCAGCATTTT. Protein sequence: CSARDAGPQPQHF. J is TRBJ1-5 and V is TRBV20-1; TRBD1 might be the D (5 bases). Trimming took off 0 bases at V and 6 bases at J, with 9 bases between the two ends. The germline gives CDR1 DFQATT, CDR2 SNEGSKA (reference sequence). The CDR3 extends over 13 amino acids.

About this clonotype itself: This could be a read error, since a much larger clone is one nucleotide away. The V and J genes are TRBV5-1 and TRBJ1-3; D is unclear. The CDR3 has 16 amino acids. V lost 4 bases, J lost 0 bases, and 14 bases lay in between. From germline, CDR1 is SGHRS and CDR2 YFSETQ. CDR3 sequence: CASSPTDTSSGNTIYF. The CDR3, as DNA: TGCGCCAGCAGCCCCACTGACACGAGCTCTGGAAACACCATATATTTT.

Ten or more counts support this clonotype. J is TRBJ1-6 and V is TRBV6-6, with TRBD1 matching 8 bases. This CDR3 contains 16 residues. The trim removed 5 bases at V and 5 bases at J, leaving 8 bases unmatched. Germline V lookup: CDR1 MNHNY, CDR2 SVGAGI (reference sequence). CDR3 in DNA: TGTGCCAGCAGTGAACGGCCAGGGGGCAATAATTCACCCCTCCACTTT. Translated: CASSERPGGNNSPLHF.

The rearrangement joins TRBV3-1 to TRBJ2-2; no definite D call. The length of the CDR3 is 15 residues. V lost 4 bases to trimming and J lost 5 bases, with 14 bases between them. Per germline, CDR1 LGHDT and CDR2 YNNKEL (reference sequence). CDR3 protein: CASSRAALGTGELFF. The CDR3 DNA reads TGTGCCAGCAGCCGCGCTGCGTTAGGGACCGGGGAGCTGTTTTTT.

This clonotype was found many times. The gene calls are TRBV7-2 and TRBJ2-7, with D tentatively TRBD2 (6 bases). V was trimmed by 1 base and J by 4 bases, leaving 11 bases between them. The CDR3 is 14 residues long. Per the germline V gene, CDR1 is SGHTA and CDR2 is FQGNSA. The CDR3 here is CASSLVGGVYEQYF. CDR3 bases: TGTGCCAGCAGCTTAGTAGGCGGGGTGTACGAGCAGTACTTC.

CDR3 in amino acids: CASSPTNTENTEAFF. CDR3 sequence (DNA): TGTGCCAGCTCACCGACGAACACAGAGAACACTGAAGCTTTCTTT. V gene TRBV25-1 combines with J gene TRBJ1-1, with no clear D. CDR1 and CDR2 (germline): MGHDK, SYGVNS. The CDR3 loop spans 15 amino acids. Between the trimmed V and J ends, which lost 8 bases and 1 base, there was a span of 17 bases.

V gene TRBV7-8 combines with J gene TRBJ2-3; a weak D match, TRBD2 (6 bases). Trimming took off 3 bases at V and 5 bases at J, with 12 bases between the two ends. Looked up from germline, CDR1 is SGHVS and CDR2 is FQNEAQ. This CDR3 comprises 14 residues. This chain's CDR3 is CASSLWGVGDTQYF. DNA of the CDR3: TGTGCCAGCAGCTTGTGGGGGGTCGGAGATACGCAGTATTTT.

This chain joins TRBV19 and TRBJ2-7; 8 bases align to TRBD2. The trim removed 7 bases at V and 7 bases at J, leaving 3 bases unmatched. CDR1 and CDR2 (germline): LNHDA, SQIVND (reference sequence). CDR3 size: 11 residues. DNA for the CDR3: TGTGCCAGTACAGGACTAGCAGAGCAGTACTTC. Protein product: CASTGLAEQYF.

This clonotype came up a few times. The V and J genes are TRBV5-5 and TRBJ2-7; maybe TRBD1 (6 bases). CDR1 SGHKS and CDR2 YYEKEE come from the germline V gene (reference sequence). The CDR3 is 15 residues long. Trimming pared 7 bases from V and 4 bases from J, leaving 21 bases between. The CDR3 is CASSQTGTPGYEQYF. CDR3 sequence (DNA): TGTGCCAGCTCGCAAACAGGGACCCCGGGGTACGAGCAGTACTTC.